The 10 T cell receptor beta chains below all came from one sample that was sequenced in a study of blood T cell repertoires in COVID-19. TCRdb keeps only in-frame clones here, not all; method: immunoSEQ multiplex PCR. Counted here are 490,000 or so clones, about 85% occurring once; the ten biggest clones make up under 9.5%. Source material: PBMCs or T cells enriched from blood (not recorded which). These receptors were obtained from a woman aged 55-75 years who had recovered from COVID-19.

The chain has TRBV2 and TRBJ1-6, with TRBD1 matching over 8 bases. CDR1 is SNHLY, CDR2 FYNNEI, per germline. The CDR3 spans 15 residues. The CDR3 reads CATSSSGTGRSPLHF. The CDR3 nucleotides read TGTGCTACCAGCAGCTCTGGGACAGGACGATCACCCCTCCACTTT.

The chain uses TRBV5-1 and TRBJ2-1; no clear D. Germline CDR1 and CDR2: SGHRS and YFSETQ. V lost 0 bases to trimming and J lost 6 bases, with 10 bases between them. There are 14 residues in the CDR3. CDR3 region: CASSLEAVSNEQFF. CDR3 sequence (DNA): TGCGCCAGCAGCTTGGAGGCGGTGAGCAATGAGCAGTTCTTC.

Note on this clone: Other DNA sequences in the sample encode the same CDR3. The rearrangement joins TRBV30 to TRBJ2-5, with 7 bases aligning to TRBD1. The CDR3 loop spans 14 amino acids. The germline CDR1 and CDR2 sequences are GTSNPN and SVGIG (reference sequence). V lost 0 bases, J lost 1 base, and 2 bases stayed unmatched. The CDR3 region is CAWSVGGSQETQYF. CDR3 nucleotides: TGTGCCTGGAGTGTAGGGGGCTCCCAAGAGACCCAGTACTTC.

In the case of this clone: One end of the junction varies from germline; a read error may be responsible. J is TRBJ2-3 and V is TRBV5-1; 10 bases map to TRBD1. The CDR3 runs to 15 residues. Germline loops: CDR1 SGHRS, CDR2 YFSETQ. Here the CDR3 reads CASRLGQGMGDTQYF. CDR3 nucleotides: TGCGCCAGCAGATTGGGACAGGGGATGGGAGATACGCAGTATTTT.

The gene calls are TRBV9 and TRBJ2-3; TRBD1 agrees at 7 bases. V dropped 1 base and J dropped 1; count of bases not matched to a gene: 0. CDR3 size: 14 residues. Germline V lookup: CDR1 SGDLS, CDR2 YYNGEE. The CDR3 protein is CASSVQGGTDTQYF. For the CDR3, the DNA is TGTGCCAGCAGCGTACAGGGGGGCACAGATACGCAGTATTTT. Based on the CDR3 plus reference TRBV9 and TRBJ2-3, the full variable domain is DSGVTQTPKHLITATGQRVTLRCSPRSGDLSVYWYQQSLDQGLQFLIQYYNGEERAKGNILERFSAQQFPDLHSELNLSSLELGDSALYFCASSVQGGTDTQYFGPGTRLTVL.

V and J are TRBV5-1 and TRBJ2-3; tentatively, D is TRBD1 (5 bases). The V end was cut by 3 bases, the J end by 6 bases, with 17 bases between. This CDR3 spans 15 amino acids. The V gene's germline CDR1 is SGHRS and CDR2 YFSETQ. The CDR3 loop reads CASSSSRLGVDTQYF. As DNA, the CDR3 is TGCGCCAGCAGCTCAAGCCGCCTAGGGGTGGATACGCAGTATTTT.

About this clone: The same CDR3 can be traced to other DNA sequences in this sample. The V call is TRBV18, the J call TRBJ2-3; 8 nucleotides agree with TRBD1. This CDR3 region has 15 residues. Trimming took 3 bases from V and 1 from J; bases not matched to a gene: 3. Germline CDR1 KGHSH, CDR2 LQKENI. The CDR3 DNA reads as TGTGCCAGCTCACCCGGGACAGGTCGCACAGATACGCAGTATTTT. Its protein is CASSPGTGRTDTQYF.

The chain combines TRBV2 with TRBJ1-4; tentatively, D is TRBD1 (6 bases). V lost 6 bases to trimming and J lost 5 bases, with 13 bases between them. Germline V CDR1 and CDR2: SNHLY, FYNNEI. CDR3 length: 14 amino acids. Here the CDR3 reads CASRDSFLNEKLFF. For the CDR3, the DNA is TGTGCCAGCAGGGACAGTTTCCTAAATGAAAAACTGTTTTTT.

The chain uses TRBV3-1 (or the pseudogene TRBV3-2) and TRBJ1-4; D unresolved. The CDR3 is made up of 15 amino acids. Germline V gene sequence: CDR1 LGHDT, CDR2 YNNKEL (reference sequence). Deletions cut 1 base from V and 7 bases from J, with 13 bases between. This chain's CDR3 is CASSQVGLAPEKLFF. Written as DNA, the CDR3 is TGTGCCAGCAGCCAAGTCGGACTGGCACCTGAAAAACTGTTTTTT.

The genes are TRBV11-3 and TRBJ2-7, with TRBD2 matching over 10 bases. Unmatched junction bases numbered 3, after V lost 2 bases and J lost 2 bases. The CDR3 has 15 amino acids. CDR1 and CDR2 from the germline V gene are SGHNT and YENEEA. CDR3 DNA sequence: TGTGCCAGCAGCTTAATAGCGGGGGGACCCTACGAGCAGTACTTC. Amino acid sequence: CASSLIAGGPYEQYF.